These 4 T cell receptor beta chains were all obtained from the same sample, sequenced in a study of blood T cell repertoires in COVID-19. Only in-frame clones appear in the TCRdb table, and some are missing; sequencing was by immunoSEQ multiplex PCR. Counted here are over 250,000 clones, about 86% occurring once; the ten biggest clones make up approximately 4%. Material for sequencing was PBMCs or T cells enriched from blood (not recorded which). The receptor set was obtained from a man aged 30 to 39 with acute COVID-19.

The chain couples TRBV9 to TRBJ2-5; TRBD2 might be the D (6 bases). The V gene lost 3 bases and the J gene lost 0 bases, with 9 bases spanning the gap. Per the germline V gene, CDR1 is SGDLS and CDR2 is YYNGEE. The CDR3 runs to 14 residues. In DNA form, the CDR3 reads TGTGCCAGCAGCGCGGGGGATTACCAAGAGACCCAGTACTTC. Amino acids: CASSAGDYQETQYF.

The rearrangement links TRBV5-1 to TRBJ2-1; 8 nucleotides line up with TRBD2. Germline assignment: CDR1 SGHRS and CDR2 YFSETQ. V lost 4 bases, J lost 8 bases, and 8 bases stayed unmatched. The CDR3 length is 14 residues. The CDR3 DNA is TGCGCCAGCAGCACGGGGGGGCCCAACGATGAGCAGTTCTTC. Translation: CASSTGGPNDEQFF.

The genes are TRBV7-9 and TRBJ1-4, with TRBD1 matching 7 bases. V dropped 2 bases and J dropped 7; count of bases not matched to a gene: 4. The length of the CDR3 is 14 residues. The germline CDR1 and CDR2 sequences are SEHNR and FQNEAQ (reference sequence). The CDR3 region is CASSLIGTVEKLFF. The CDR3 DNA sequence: TGTGCCAGCAGCTTAATCGGGACAGTTGAAAAACTGTTTTTT.

The CDR3: CASSPRRAQGEETQYF. The CDR3 DNA sequence: TGTGCCAGCTCACCACGACGGGCCCAGGGTGAAGAGACCCAGTACTTC. This rearrangement joins TRBV18 to TRBJ2-5; a possible D gene is TRBD1 (5 bases). CDR3 length equals 16 residues. CDR1 and CDR2 from the germline V gene are KGHSH and LQKENI. The ends were cut back, 1 base at V and 3 bases at J, with 15 bases in the middle.